This TCR beta chain was recovered during a study of T-cell reconstitution after alpha-beta-depleted transplantation in children. Study results and caveats: Several hundred expanded graft clones reportedly were the source of alpha-beta T cells about two months after transplant. Surviving recipient T cells and thymic progenitors produced the high day-60 TCRbeta diversity seen in some patients. By one year post-transplant, T-cell counts and diversity largely arose from T cells that were newly produced.

Germline CDR1 and CDR2: SGHDT and YYEEEE. This CDR3 is built from 14 residues. V trimming: 2 bases; J trimming: 0 bases; junction bases outside the gene matches: 2. TCRbeta library construction was performed incorporating unique molecular identifiers. TCRdb recomputed calls from the PCR reads with MiXCR, one row per CDR3 protein. The sample has over 45,000 distinct CDR3 sequences, 44% seen once. As to this clonotype: The antigen is unknown.

The V and J genes are TRBV5-6 and TRBJ2-7; 7 bases line up with TRBD2. Sequenced here: PBMCs, mostly from graft donor cells, sampled 360 days after TCRalphabeta/CD19-depleted stem cell transplant. The sequence derives from a male patient younger than 18 who had a stem cell transplant for acute lymphoblastic leukemia, so the T cells may come from the graft donor. The CDR3 coding sequence is TGTGCCAGCAGCTTTCGGGACTACTCCTACGAGCAGTACTTC. It encodes CASSFRDYSYEQYF.